This T cell receptor beta chain was captured by sequencing in a study of blood T cell repertoires in COVID-19. This CDR3 has 15 residues. CDR1 SEHNR and CDR2 FQNEAQ come from the germline V gene (reference sequence). V was clipped by 5 bases and J by 7 bases; unmatched bases: 7. Clinical history reported by participants formed the basis on which cohorts were assigned. Recovered status applied to Cohort 3 donors who had two consecutive negative PCRs. It also applied to those with clearance or with symptom resolution. Original processing methods: Researchers report that nucleated cell counts were estimated from reference gene primer amplification. Sequenced by immunoSEQ multiplex PCR; TCRdb stores in-frame clones only, minus some. V, J and clone size reflect that table, while D and trimming were determined from the DNA. The sample yields 350,000 or so clones, 92% seen once.

The rearrangement links TRBV7-9 to TRBJ2-2; TRBD2 aligns across 10 bases. The sequenced sample consisted of PBMCs or T cells enriched from blood (not recorded which). This receptor was taken from a woman aged 30 to 39 who had recovered from COVID-19. CDR3 bases: TGTGCCAGCAGCCGGTCTAGCGGGAGCGGCGGGGAGCTGTTTTTT. Translated: CASSRSSGSGGELFF.